This T cell receptor (beta chain) was documented in a study of cytomegalovirus exposure and HLA in healthy donors. Regarding donors, all were healthy bone marrow donors. Regarding the study as a whole: A missense DCLRE1C variant was associated with V- and J-gene trimming of TCR beta chains in a later analysis, and an independent cohort replicated the association. Across donors, presence/absence analyses took sequencing depth to be roughly uniform.

Worth noting for this clone: Antigen unknown.

The PCR contained 60 Vbeta and 13 Jbeta primers. Per the original data handling: Later reanalysis found approximately 76 million unique TCR beta chains, around 11 million of them shared. Sequencing was performed with immunoSEQ multiplex PCR; in TCRdb, only in-frame clones are kept and a portion is missing. The V and J calls and the clone size are those of that table, but D and trimming were determined from the DNA. The sample holds around 91,000 clones, about 77% seen once. This CDR3 is built from 16 residues. Germline-derived CDR1 and CDR2 are LGHNA and YNFKEQ. V trimming: 0 bases; J trimming: 8 bases; junction bases outside the gene matches: 10.

The source material was PBMCs. The clonotype comes from a male donor in good health and CMV-seropositive. The rearrangement uses TRBV4-2 and TRBJ1-2, with 9 bases fitting TRBD1. CDR3 nucleotides: TGTGCCAGCAGCCAAGACAGTAGGGACAGGGTGTCCGGCTACACCTTC. Translating gives CASSQDSRDRVSGYTF.